This entry is about one TCR beta chain. Its antigen is currently unknown. An assay was performed, and its level was deep. The table came from immunoSEQ multiplex PCR; TCRdb's copy has only in-frame clones and leaves some out. The profile covers about 710,000 clones, with around 70% appearing a single time and approximately 2% taken by the ten largest. This sample was taken from a study of shared clonotypes between healthy human individuals. The overall study: CD4 naive cells filled three plates per donor, CD4 memory three, CD8 naive two and CD8 memory one.

Study conclusions and caveats: Non-shared clonotypes showed lower generation probabilities than clonotypes common to all four donors.

The CDR3 length is 14 residues. Germline loops: CDR1 MDHEN, CDR2 SYDVKM. V lost 5 bases, J lost 7 bases, and 8 bases stayed unmatched. The sample comprised memory CD4+ T cells sorted from blood. The subset denotes: CD45RA-negative fraction. This sequence joins TRBV28 and TRBJ1-5; 7 nucleotides line up with TRBD1. The source is a young woman in good health. The DNA for the CDR3 is TGTGCCAGCAGTACCTGGACAGGTCGCCAGCCCCAGCATTTT. Its translation is CASSTWTGRQPQHF.